The rows below give T cell receptor beta chains drawn from one sample of a study of identical twins. TCRdb independently ran MiXCR on the 5' RACE reads; one entry per CDR3 protein. The sample carries some 690,000 distinct CDR3 sequences, around 20% recorded once. Separately, the same data were catalogued under a study of T cells expressing NK-cell markers.

Input material: PBMCs. Source of these receptors: a woman aged 18 to 35 in good health. The CDR3 runs from the conserved cysteine through the conserved F or W. A D gene is named only where the DNA matches it firmly. Clone size, where shown, is once, few, many, or a class for clones that have expanded.

D gene,CDR3 length,J gene,clone size,V gene,CDR3 protein,CDR3 DNA
TRBD2,17,TRBJ2-1,-,TRBV7-2,CASSLRGLAGGEGEQFF,TGTGCCAGCAGTCTGAGGGGGCTAGCGGGAGGAGAGGGTGAGCAGTTCTTC
-,14,TRBJ2-1,many,TRBV5-1,CASSPNPGYDEQFF,TGCGCCAGCAGCCCCAACCCAGGGTACGATGAGCAGTTCTTC
-,12,TRBJ2-1,-,TRBV5-1,CASRIPKDEQFF,TGCGCCAGCAGGATACCGAAGGATGAGCAGTTCTTC
-,14,TRBJ1-1,few,TRBV10-3,CAISPAVGGTEAFF,TGTGCCATCAGTCCAGCTGTGGGTGGCACTGAAGCTTTCTTT
-,15,TRBJ2-5,-,TRBV12-3/TRBV12-4,CASSLDPGRYQTQYF,TGTGCCAGCAGTTTGGACCCCGGGCGGTACCAGACCCAGTACTTC
-,14,TRBJ2-1,-,TRBV9,CASSVSGLNNEQFF,TGTGCCAGCAGCGTTTCAGGACTAAACAATGAGCAGTTCTTC
-,16,TRBJ1-5,many,TRBV7-9,CASSVGSQEGRQPQHF,TGTGCCAGCAGTGTCGGGAGTCAGGAGGGTAGGCAGCCCCAGCATTTT
-,13,TRBJ2-1,many,TRBV29-1,CSVPPRLEYEQFF,TGCAGCGTTCCCCCCCGTCTGGAGTATGAGCAGTTCTTC
-,15,TRBJ2-1,few,TRBV11-3,CASSLRQDPYNEQFF,TGTGCCAGCAGCTTAAGGCAGGACCCCTACAATGAGCAGTTCTTC
TRBD2,15,TRBJ2-5,-,TRBV10-2,CASSEQLAGMETQYF,TGCGCCAGCAGTGAGCAGCTAGCGGGAATGGAGACCCAGTACTTC
TRBD2,16,TRBJ2-7,few,TRBV10-3,CAISKAGGGSSYEQYF,TGTGCCATCAGTAAAGCGGGAGGAGGAAGCTCCTACGAGCAGTACTTC
-,17,TRBJ2-1,few,TRBV15,CATSSPGGLALFNEQFF,TGTGCCACCAGCAGCCCCGGGGGGCTAGCTCTCTTCAATGAGCAGTTCTTC
-,13,TRBJ2-7,few,TRBV9,CASSVDSSYEQYF,TGTGCCAGCAGCGTAGACAGCTCCTACGAGCAGTACTTC
TRBD2,16,TRBJ2-1,few,TRBV12-3/TRBV12-4,CASSFSLREPYNEQFF,TGTGCCAGCAGTTTCTCCCTGCGGGAGCCCTACAATGAGCAGTTCTTC
-,13,TRBJ2-1,-,TRBV18,CASTLGVRNEQFF,TGTGCCAGCACCTTGGGAGTGAGGAATGAGCAGTTCTTC
TRBD1,14,TRBJ2-3,many,TRBV9,CASSAGTGSDTQYF,TGTGCCAGCAGCGCCGGGACAGGGTCAGATACGCAGTATTTT
-,13,TRBJ1-1,-,TRBV9,CASSADRYTEAFF,TGTGCCAGCAGCGCCGACCGATACACTGAAGCTTTCTTT
-,13,TRBJ2-7,-,TRBV5-1,CASSSLPQYEQYF,TGCGCCAGCAGCTCGCTCCCACAGTACGAGCAGTACTTC
-,15,TRBJ2-2,many,TRBV5-5,CASSGGLLPTGELFF,TGTGCCAGCAGCGGGGGACTTTTGCCCACCGGGGAGCTGTTTTTT
-,17,TRBJ2-7,many,TRBV12-3/TRBV12-4,CASNPIGLSGASYEQYF,TGTGCCAGCAACCCTATTGGGCTTAGTGGGGCATCCTACGAGCAGTACTTC
TRBD2,15,TRBJ2-3,-,TRBV7-6,CASSFGGGWPDTQYF,TGTGCCAGCAGCTTCGGGGGGGGCTGGCCAGATACGCAGTATTTT
TRBD2,15,TRBJ2-1,-,TRBV20-1,CSARDPAGRDWEQFF,TGCAGTGCTAGAGATCCGGCGGGGAGGGACTGGGAGCAGTTCTTC
TRBD2,14,TRBJ2-4,many,TRBV7-2,CASSLVLAGDIQYF,TGTGCCAGCAGCTTAGTACTAGCGGGGGACATTCAGTACTTC
-,14,TRBJ1-2,-,TRBV20-1,CSAVSGVLDYGYTF,TGCAGTGCTGTATCAGGGGTTCTGGACTATGGCTACACCTTC
TRBD1,16,TRBJ2-3,-,TRBV5-1,CASSLYRGQAADTQYF,TGCGCCAGCAGCTTGTACCGAGGACAGGCGGCAGATACGCAGTATTTT
TRBD2,14,TRBJ2-1,-,TRBV15,CAVRLAGVRDEQFF,TGTGCCGTAAGACTAGCGGGAGTTCGGGATGAGCAGTTCTTC
TRBD1,15,TRBJ1-5,few,TRBV10-3,CAISSIRDSNQPQHF,TGTGCCATCAGTTCGATTCGGGACAGTAATCAGCCCCAGCATTTT
-,13,TRBJ2-7,-,TRBV20-1,CSARDRTSYEQYF,TGCAGTGCTAGAGATCGGACTTCCTACGAGCAGTACTTC
-,15,TRBJ2-7,-,TRBV5-1,CASSLRGGQIYEQYF,TGCGCCAGCAGCTTGAGGGGGGGACAGATCTACGAGCAGTACTTC
TRBD1,16,TRBJ1-2,few,TRBV6-5,CASSSVIRQGVDGYTF,TGTGCCAGCAGTTCCGTCATTCGACAGGGGGTCGATGGCTACACCTTC
-,18,TRBJ2-1,-,TRBV3-1,CASSQERGSPLTDNEQFF,TGTGCCAGCAGCCAAGAGAGAGGGAGCCCCCTGACCGACAATGAGCAGTTCTTC
TRBD2,15,TRBJ2-7,-,TRBV3-1,CASSLGNSGRGEQYF,TGTGCCAGCAGCCTTGGTAATAGCGGGAGGGGCGAGCAGTACTTC
TRBD1,14,TRBJ2-3,few,TRBV20-1,CSARPGQYTDTQYF,TGCAGTGCTAGACCGGGACAGTACACAGATACGCAGTATTTT
-,16,TRBJ2-2,-,TRBV7-2,CASSPGPDPGAGELFF,TGTGCCAGCAGCCCGGGTCCAGACCCGGGGGCCGGGGAGCTGTTTTTT
-,13,TRBJ1-1,-,TRBV7-9,CAGEGQLNTEAFF,TGTGCCGGAGAGGGACAACTGAACACTGAAGCTTTCTTT
TRBD2,16,TRBJ2-5,-,TRBV6-4,CASSDSWTSGIETQYF,TGTGCCAGCAGTGACTCGTGGACTAGCGGGATAGAGACCCAGTACTTC
-,11,TRBJ2-1,few,TRBV5-5,CASSFTYEQFF,TGTGCCAGCAGCTTTACCTATGAGCAGTTCTTC
-,13,TRBJ2-7,-,TRBV20-1,CSARETGAYEQYF,TGCAGTGCTAGAGAAACGGGGGCCTACGAGCAGTACTTC
TRBD1,16,TRBJ1-6,-,TRBV5-1,CASSLSSGTGPSPLHF,TGCGCCAGCAGTCTTTCCTCCGGGACAGGACCTTCACCCCTCCACTTT
-,14,TRBJ2-7,-,TRBV14,CASSQQDGMDEQYF,TGTGCCAGCAGCCAACAGGACGGGATGGACGAGCAGTACTTC
TRBD1,15,TRBJ2-1,-,TRBV7-2,CASRPPGQAYNEQFF,TGTGCCAGCAGACCCCCGGGACAGGCTTACAATGAGCAGTTCTTC